These T cell receptor beta chains were read from a single sample in a study of cytomegalovirus exposure and HLA in healthy donors. Libraries were prepared by immunoSEQ multiplex PCR; TCRdb keeps only in-frame clonotypes and omits some of them. This repertoire shows 200,000 to 250,000 clones, 80% to 90% found once; its top ten account for 2% to 2.5%. Specimen: PBMCs. The source of these receptors is a woman under 30 in good health and CMV-seropositive. Both conserved end residues are part of each CDR3. Fields, in order: J gene, V gene, D gene, CDR3 protein, CDR3 DNA. A D gene is named only where the DNA matches it firmly.

J gene: TRBJ2-7
V gene: TRBV30
D gene: NA
CDR3 protein: CAWSVFGSGDEQYF
CDR3 DNA: TGTGCCTGGAGTGTATTTGGTTCAGGGGACGAGCAGTACTTC

J gene: TRBJ1-1
V gene: TRBV5-1
D gene: NA
CDR3 protein: CASSGQGGLNTEAFF
CDR3 DNA: TGCGCCAGCAGCGGGCAGGGTGGGCTGAACACTGAAGCTTTCTTT

J gene: TRBJ1-5
V gene: TRBV9
D gene: TRBD1
CDR3 protein: CASSVVGQGDPQHF
CDR3 DNA: TGTGCCAGCAGCGTAGTGGGACAGGGTGATCCCCAGCATTTT

J gene: TRBJ2-7
V gene: TRBV5-1
D gene: TRBD1
CDR3 protein: CASGLRTGGTYEQYF
CDR3 DNA: TGCGCCAGCGGACTTCGGACAGGGGGCACGTACGAGCAGTACTTC

J gene: TRBJ2-1
V gene: TRBV30
D gene: TRBD1
CDR3 protein: CAFRQGSYNEQFF
CDR3 DNA: TGTGCCTTCCGACAGGGCTCCTACAATGAGCAGTTCTTC

J gene: TRBJ1-1
V gene: TRBV5-4
D gene: NA
CDR3 protein: CASSPFGQHTEAFF
CDR3 DNA: TGTGCCAGCAGCCCCTTTGGACAGCACACTGAAGCTTTCTTT

J gene: TRBJ1-4
V gene: TRBV27
D gene: NA
CDR3 protein: CASSQGTSGNEKLFF
CDR3 DNA: TGTGCCAGCAGTCAAGGGACTTCGGGTAATGAAAAACTGTTTTTT

J gene: TRBJ2-2
V gene: TRBV2
D gene: TRBD1
CDR3 protein: CASTLGDRVTGELFF
CDR3 DNA: TGTGCCAGCACCTTGGGGGACAGGGTCACCGGGGAGCTGTTTTTT

J gene: TRBJ2-7
V gene: TRBV2
D gene: NA
CDR3 protein: CAGGGASYEQYF
CDR3 DNA: TGTGCCGGAGGGGGGGCCTCCTACGAGCAGTACTTC

J gene: TRBJ2-2
V gene: TRBV5-1
D gene: NA
CDR3 protein: CASSTTSSGELFF
CDR3 DNA: TGCGCCAGCAGCACCACTAGTTCCGGGGAGCTGTTTTTT